Listed below are T cell receptor beta chains from one sample, sequenced in a study of lymphopenia after photon versus proton radiotherapy. Profiled with immunoSEQ multiplex PCR; TCRdb holds only in-frame clones, not every one. This table has around 66,000 clones, around 86% appearing once. The sample here was peripheral blood, taken from a patient treated with photon-based radiotherapy. The receptors originated from a man between 40 and 49 years old with gastric cancer. CDR3s include the opening cysteine and the closing phenylalanine or tryptophan. Fields, in order: CDR3 DNA, CDR3 protein, D gene, CDR3 length, clone size, J gene, V gene. The D gene is left open where the match is weak. A clone size is listed for some rows: how often the clone was seen (once, few, many), or a class if it is expanded.

CDR3 DNA: TGTGCCAGCAGTTCCCCAGCGGGGGGGTTAGAGACCCAGTACTTC; CDR3 protein: CASSSPAGGLETQYF; D gene: TRBD2; CDR3 length: 15; clone size: once; J gene: TRBJ2-5; V gene: TRBV28
CDR3 DNA: TGCGCCAGCAGCTGGGGATCTGGGGCCAACGTCCTGACTTTC; CDR3 protein: CASSWGSGANVLTF; D gene: .; CDR3 length: 14; clone size: .; J gene: TRBJ2-6; V gene: TRBV5-1
CDR3 DNA: TGTGCCAGCAGTGGGGACCATCGACCGGGTTTT; CDR3 protein: CASSGDHRPGF; D gene: .; CDR3 length: 11; clone size: .; J gene: TRBJ1-1; V gene: TRBV2
CDR3 DNA: TGTGCCAGCAGCTTAGTGGGGTCGATATTGGCGAACACTGAAGCTTTCTTT; CDR3 protein: CASSLVGSILANTEAFF; D gene: .; CDR3 length: 17; clone size: .; J gene: TRBJ1-1; V gene: TRBV7-2
CDR3 DNA: TGCAGTGCTGGGGACCCCTTCGAGCAGTACTTC; CDR3 protein: CSAGDPFEQYF; D gene: .; CDR3 length: 11; clone size: once; J gene: TRBJ2-7; V gene: TRBV20-1
CDR3 DNA: TGTGCCAGCAGGGAAACAGGGGTCTCTAACTATGGCTACACCTTC; CDR3 protein: CASRETGVSNYGYTF; D gene: TRBD1; CDR3 length: 15; clone size: .; J gene: TRBJ1-2; V gene: TRBV6-5
CDR3 DNA: TGTGCCAGTCGCCCGGGACTAGCGGGGGAAGAGACCCAGTACTTC; CDR3 protein: CASRPGLAGEETQYF; D gene: TRBD2; CDR3 length: 15; clone size: .; J gene: TRBJ2-5; V gene: TRBV18
CDR3 DNA: TGTGCCAGCAGTGACGGGACAAACACCGGGGAGCTGTTTTTT; CDR3 protein: CASSDGTNTGELFF; D gene: .; CDR3 length: 14; clone size: .; J gene: TRBJ2-2; V gene: TRBV6-4
CDR3 DNA: TGCAGCGTTGAAAAGGTCCAACAGGGGGCGCGGGAGCAGTACTTC; CDR3 protein: CSVEKVQQGAREQYF; D gene: TRBD1; CDR3 length: 15; clone size: .; J gene: TRBJ2-7; V gene: TRBV29-1
CDR3 DNA: TGCGCCAGCAGCTTGGGGGGCGGGCCGCGGTCCCAGTACTTC; CDR3 protein: CASSLGGGPRSQYF; D gene: .; CDR3 length: 14; clone size: .; J gene: TRBJ2-5; V gene: TRBV5-1
CDR3 DNA: TGTGCCAGCAGCTCCACCACACGAAACTATGGCTACACCTTC; CDR3 protein: CASSSTTRNYGYTF; D gene: .; CDR3 length: 14; clone size: .; J gene: TRBJ1-2; V gene: TRBV11-1
CDR3 DNA: TGTGCCAGCAGCGACAACCCCCTAGGGGCGGAGACCCAGTACTTC; CDR3 protein: CASSDNPLGAETQYF; D gene: .; CDR3 length: 15; clone size: .; J gene: TRBJ2-5; V gene: TRBV9
CDR3 DNA: TGTGCCAGCACCGACGGACTAGCGGGGGTTGAGACCCAGTACTTC; CDR3 protein: CASTDGLAGVETQYF; D gene: TRBD2; CDR3 length: 15; clone size: once; J gene: TRBJ2-5; V gene: TRBV2
CDR3 DNA: TGCGCCAGCAGCGACACAGGGGGCGCGGATACGCAGTATTTT; CDR3 protein: CASSDTGGADTQYF; D gene: TRBD1; CDR3 length: 14; clone size: .; J gene: TRBJ2-3; V gene: TRBV5-1
CDR3 DNA: TGTGCCAGCAGTTACAGACTTGACCCCTCGCACGATGGCTACACCTTC; CDR3 protein: CASSYRLDPSHDGYTF; D gene: .; CDR3 length: 16; clone size: once; J gene: TRBJ1-2; V gene: TRBV6-5
CDR3 DNA: TGTGCCAGCAGTGGGGCCCTCGGGGGCTACACCTTC; CDR3 protein: CASSGALGGYTF; D gene: .; CDR3 length: 12; clone size: .; J gene: TRBJ1-2; V gene: TRBV2
CDR3 DNA: TGTGCCAGCAGCTCCGCAGTCGACAGGTATACGTATGGCTACACCTTC; CDR3 protein: CASSSAVDRYTYGYTF; D gene: .; CDR3 length: 16; clone size: .; J gene: TRBJ1-2; V gene: TRBV7-2
CDR3 DNA: TGTGCCAGCAGCCAAGAAAACTCCGTAGCGGGGGGGTACAATGAGCAGTTCTTC; CDR3 protein: CASSQENSVAGGYNEQFF; D gene: TRBD2; CDR3 length: 18; clone size: .; J gene: TRBJ2-1; V gene: TRBV4-2
CDR3 DNA: TGCGCCAGCAGCACCCCGGGACAGGGGCCTAGGGGAGAGACCCAGTACTTC; CDR3 protein: CASSTPGQGPRGETQYF; D gene: TRBD1; CDR3 length: 17; clone size: .; J gene: TRBJ2-5; V gene: TRBV5-1
CDR3 DNA: TGTGCCAGCAGTTTAGGGTTATATCAGCCCCAGCATTTT; CDR3 protein: CASSLGLYQPQHF; D gene: .; CDR3 length: 13; clone size: .; J gene: TRBJ1-5; V gene: TRBV27
CDR3 DNA: TGTGCCTGGCGAGGGGGACTAGCGGGGGGGGAGACCCAGTACTTC; CDR3 protein: CAWRGGLAGGETQYF; D gene: TRBD2; CDR3 length: 15; clone size: .; J gene: TRBJ2-5; V gene: TRBV30
CDR3 DNA: TGTGCTAGCAGCTTAGGGTACTTGACTAGCGGACTAAACGAGCAGTTCTTC; CDR3 protein: CASSLGYLTSGLNEQFF; D gene: TRBD2; CDR3 length: 17; clone size: .; J gene: TRBJ2-1; V gene: TRBV7-7
CDR3 DNA: TGTGCCAGCAGCCTGGACAAGGGTGAGCAGTTCTTC; CDR3 protein: CASSLDKGEQFF; D gene: .; CDR3 length: 12; clone size: .; J gene: TRBJ2-1; V gene: TRBV7-2
CDR3 DNA: TGTGCCAGCAGCGCCAACAGGCTCCCTGGGGAAAAACTGTTTTTT; CDR3 protein: CASSANRLPGEKLFF; D gene: .; CDR3 length: 15; clone size: .; J gene: TRBJ1-4; V gene: TRBV14
CDR3 DNA: TGTGCCAGCAGTTTATCCGGGTTCAGGGGCCCCTCGGACATTCAGTACTTC; CDR3 protein: CASSLSGFRGPSDIQYF; D gene: .; CDR3 length: 17; clone size: .; J gene: TRBJ2-4; V gene: TRBV27
CDR3 DNA: TGTGCCAGCAGCCAATACCTAGGTATCGGGGAGACCCAGTACTTC; CDR3 protein: CASSQYLGIGETQYF; D gene: .; CDR3 length: 15; clone size: .; J gene: TRBJ2-5; V gene: TRBV4-2
CDR3 DNA: TGTGCCAGCGGACAGGTCTCGTTGAAAGAGCAGTACTTC; CDR3 protein: CASGQVSLKEQYF; D gene: TRBD1; CDR3 length: 13; clone size: .; J gene: TRBJ2-7; V gene: TRBV5-4
CDR3 DNA: TGTGCCACCAGTTCCAGCGGGCCGATCTATGGCTACACCTTC; CDR3 protein: CATSSSGPIYGYTF; D gene: .; CDR3 length: 14; clone size: .; J gene: TRBJ1-2; V gene: TRBV15
CDR3 DNA: TGTGCCAGCAGCTTCGGGACAGGGACGACTAATGAAAAACTGTTTTTT; CDR3 protein: CASSFGTGTTNEKLFF; D gene: TRBD1; CDR3 length: 16; clone size: once; J gene: TRBJ1-4; V gene: TRBV5-6
CDR3 DNA: TGTGCCAGCAGCCATGGGACAGCTAGAGGCTACACCTTC; CDR3 protein: CASSHGTARGYTF; D gene: TRBD1; CDR3 length: 13; clone size: .; J gene: TRBJ1-2; V gene: TRBV6-6
CDR3 DNA: TGCGCCAGCAAAGCCTCTAGCGGGGAGGGAGAGCAGTACTTC; CDR3 protein: CASKASSGEGEQYF; D gene: TRBD2; CDR3 length: 14; clone size: .; J gene: TRBJ2-5; V gene: TRBV5-1
CDR3 DNA: TGTGCCAGCAGCTTTACGCCAGGGGTGAATTCACCCCTCCACTTT; CDR3 protein: CASSFTPGVNSPLHF; D gene: .; CDR3 length: 15; clone size: .; J gene: TRBJ1-6; V gene: TRBV27
CDR3 DNA: TGCGCCAGCAGCTTGGAGACCAACCAGCCCCAGCATTTT; CDR3 protein: CASSLETNQPQHF; D gene: .; CDR3 length: 13; clone size: few; J gene: TRBJ1-5; V gene: TRBV5-1
CDR3 DNA: TGCAGTGCCCCGGGGCCGACTGAAGCTTTCTTT; CDR3 protein: CSAPGPTEAFF; D gene: .; CDR3 length: 11; clone size: .; J gene: TRBJ1-1; V gene: TRBV20-1
CDR3 DNA: TGTGCCAGCTCACCTGAGAGGTGGATCTCTGGAAACACCATATATTTT; CDR3 protein: CASSPERWISGNTIYF; D gene: .; CDR3 length: 16; clone size: .; J gene: TRBJ1-3; V gene: TRBV18
CDR3 DNA: TGTGCCAGTAACTTGGGACAGAACACTGAAGCTTTCTTT; CDR3 protein: CASNLGQNTEAFF; D gene: .; CDR3 length: 13; clone size: .; J gene: TRBJ1-1; V gene: TRBV19
CDR3 DNA: TGTGCCATCACCGCCCAAGCCCAGCCCTATGGCTACACCTTC; CDR3 protein: CAITAQAQPYGYTF; D gene: .; CDR3 length: 14; clone size: .; J gene: TRBJ1-2; V gene: TRBV10-3
CDR3 DNA: TGCGCCAGCAGCCAACCAGGAAGAGGTATGGGCTACACCTTC; CDR3 protein: CASSQPGRGMGYTF; D gene: .; CDR3 length: 14; clone size: .; J gene: TRBJ1-2; V gene: TRBV4-1
CDR3 DNA: TGTGCCAGCTCGTGGGCAGATACGCAGTATTTT; CDR3 protein: CASSWADTQYF; D gene: .; CDR3 length: 11; clone size: .; J gene: TRBJ2-3; V gene: TRBV6-5
CDR3 DNA: TGTGCCAGCAGCCGGGGGGCCTATGGCTACACCTTC; CDR3 protein: CASSRGAYGYTF; D gene: .; CDR3 length: 12; clone size: .; J gene: TRBJ1-2; V gene: TRBV9
CDR3 DNA: TGCGCCAGCAGCCAGATCACAGGGTATAACACTGAAGCTTTCTTT; CDR3 protein: CASSQITGYNTEAFF; D gene: .; CDR3 length: 15; clone size: .; J gene: TRBJ1-1; V gene: TRBV4-3
CDR3 DNA: TGTGCCAGCAGCTCAATAGCGGGGAATGCAGATACGCAGTATTTT; CDR3 protein: CASSSIAGNADTQYF; D gene: TRBD2; CDR3 length: 15; clone size: .; J gene: TRBJ2-3; V gene: TRBV5-6
CDR3 DNA: TGTGCCAGCAGCCCGAGATTGGGGACGCAGTATTTT; CDR3 protein: CASSPRLGTQYF; D gene: .; CDR3 length: 12; clone size: .; J gene: TRBJ2-3; V gene: TRBV11-2
CDR3 DNA: TGTGCCTGGAGTGTAACGGCAGTCTATGGCTACACCTTC; CDR3 protein: CAWSVTAVYGYTF; D gene: .; CDR3 length: 13; clone size: .; J gene: TRBJ1-2; V gene: TRBV30
CDR3 DNA: TGCGCCAGCAGCCAAGTGGGACTAGCGGGGGTTTCTGCCAGCACAGATACGCAGTATTTT; CDR3 protein: CASSQVGLAGVSASTDTQYF; D gene: TRBD2; CDR3 length: 20; clone size: .; J gene: TRBJ2-3; V gene: TRBV4-1
CDR3 DNA: TGTGCCAGCAGCTTGATGGGGAACACTGAAGCTTTCTTT; CDR3 protein: CASSLMGNTEAFF; D gene: .; CDR3 length: 13; clone size: few; J gene: TRBJ1-1; V gene: TRBV5-5
CDR3 DNA: TGCGCCAGCAAGGTAGGGACGGAGAACACCGGGGAGCTGTTTTTT; CDR3 protein: CASKVGTENTGELFF; D gene: .; CDR3 length: 15; clone size: .; J gene: TRBJ2-2; V gene: TRBV5-1